This T cell receptor (beta chain) came from a study of shared clonotypes between healthy human individuals. Study-level points and caveats: Researchers sampled blood only, noting tissue repertoires likely differ.

In the authors' workflow: As immunoSEQ supplied junction-only sequences (without quality scores), filtering differed. Clones were read by immunoSEQ multiplex PCR, and TCRdb kept only the in-frame ones, dropping some. V, J and clone size derive from that table, while D and trimming were established from the DNA sequence. The sample yields roughly 2.6 million clones, roughly 92% seen once. Germline V gene sequence: CDR1 SGHRS, CDR2 YFSETQ. The CDR3 has 14 amino acids. The V end lost 1 base, the J end lost 8 bases, and 15 bases lay between the germline ends. A word on this clone: Its antigen is not identified.

This TCR derives from a man younger than 30 in good health. The chain has TRBV5-1 and TRBJ1-2; D gene unclear. The sample comprised naive CD4+ T cells sorted from blood. Subset denoted: CD45RA+ positively selected. This chain's CDR3 is CASSLRPSSPGYTF. The CDR3 DNA reads TGCGCCAGCAGCTTGAGGCCAAGTTCTCCCGGCTACACCTTC.